Listed below are T cell receptor beta chains from one sample, sequenced in a study of CD8 T cells in Susac syndrome. Using its own MiXCR run on the immunoSEQ multiplex PCR reads, TCRdb lists one record per CDR3 protein. The sample holds 150,000 to 200,000 distinct CDR3 sequences; around 95% are singletons and the top ten take approximately 0.1%. Sequenced material: CD4+ T cells from PBMCs. These receptors all stem from a human donor with multiple sclerosis. Both conserved end residues are part of each CDR3. D genes are given only for firm matches. Size is stated for part of the rows, as once, few or many counts, or as a class when the clone is expanded.

j_call v_call d_call clone_size cdr3_aa cdr3_nt
TRBJ1-4 TRBV29-1 - - CSVEAGRTGNEKLFF TGCAGCGTTGAAGCGGGGAGGACGGGGAATGAAAAACTGTTTTTT
TRBJ1-1 TRBV15 - - CATSRDIEGDEAFF TGTGCCACCAGCAGAGATATCGAGGGGGACGAAGCTTTCTTT
TRBJ2-7 TRBV9 - once CASSVGTDDYEQYF TGTGCCAGCAGCGTAGGGACAGATGACTACGAGCAGTACTTC
TRBJ1-3 TRBV4-3 - - CASSSWGSGNTIYF TGCGCCAGCAGCTCATGGGGGTCTGGAAACACCATATATTTT
TRBJ2-1 TRBV3-1 TRBD2 - CASSRPGLPLEFF TGTGCCAGCAGCCGACCGGGACTACCTTTAGAGTTCTTC
TRBJ2-3 TRBV5-1 - - CASSLAARVDTQYF TGCGCCAGCAGCTTGGCCGCCCGTGTGGATACGCAGTATTTT
TRBJ1-1 TRBV29-1 TRBD1 - CSVRGTGGSVNTEAFF TGCAGCGTGAGAGGGACAGGGGGATCCGTGAACACTGAAGCTTTCTTT
TRBJ2-1 TRBV5-6 TRBD2 - CASSPPWGGYYNEQFF TGTGCCAGCAGCCCGCCATGGGGGGGGTACTACAATGAGCAGTTCTTC
TRBJ2-1 TRBV5-6 - - CASSPRGADEQFF TGTGCCAGCAGCCCCAGGGGGGCCGATGAGCAGTTCTTC
TRBJ2-1 TRBV5-1 TRBD2 few CASSLLGTSAYNEQFF TGCGCCAGCAGCTTGCTAGGGACTAGCGCCTACAATGAGCAGTTCTTC
TRBJ1-6 TRBV30 - - CAWSVQVRNSPLHF TGTGCCTGGAGTGTACAGGTCAGGAATTCACCCCTCCACTTT
TRBJ2-7 TRBV11-3 TRBD2 - CASSLDRSSGGSYEQYF TGTGCCAGCAGCTTAGATCGTAGTAGCGGGGGCTCCTACGAGCAGTACTTC
TRBJ2-5 TRBV5-1 - - CASSPWTTQETQYF TGCGCCAGCAGCCCCTGGACTACCCAAGAGACCCAGTACTTC
TRBJ2-7 TRBV20-1 - - CSASHISVGTYEQYF TGCAGTGCAAGTCATATTAGCGTCGGGACCTACGAGCAGTACTTC
TRBJ2-1 TRBV7-7 TRBD2 - CASSLGTSGYEQFF TGTGCTAGCAGCTTGGGGACTAGCGGTTATGAGCAGTTCTTC
TRBJ2-2 TRBV12-3/TRBV12-4 TRBD1 - CASSVPPGQIGLATGELFF TGTGCCAGCAGCGTCCCCCCGGGACAGATAGGACTGGCCACCGGGGAGCTGTTTTTT
TRBJ2-7 TRBV29-1 TRBD1 once CSVYGQGAREQYF TGCAGCGTTTACGGACAGGGGGCACGCGAGCAGTACTTC
TRBJ1-2 TRBV12-3/TRBV12-4 - once CASSSLDRLTWGYTF TGTGCCAGCAGTTCCCTAGACAGGCTGACCTGGGGCTACACCTTC
TRBJ2-3 TRBV20-1 - - CSARVPGSSTDTQYF TGCAGTGCTAGAGTTCCCGGATCGTCCACAGATACGCAGTATTTT
TRBJ2-5 TRBV3-1 - - CASSQDGIAQETQYF TGTGCCAGCAGCCAAGATGGCATTGCCCAAGAGACCCAGTACTTC
TRBJ1-6 TRBV20-1 TRBD1 - CSATRTGGDNSPLHF TGCAGTGCTACCCGGACAGGGGGCGATAATTCACCCCTCCACTTT
TRBJ2-7 TRBV6-5 - - CASSRDRAEQYF TGTGCCAGCAGTCGTGACCGGGCCGAGCAGTACTTC
TRBJ1-5 TRBV7-9 - - CASSLEVSSNQPQHF TGTGCCAGCAGCTTAGAGGTCAGCAGCAATCAGCCCCAGCATTTT
TRBJ1-2 TRBV6-6 TRBD1 once CASSYGQGAYGYTF TGTGCCAGCAGTTACGGACAGGGGGCCTATGGCTACACCTTC
TRBJ1-3 TRBV2 - - CASSDRQLGNTIYF TGTGCCAGCAGTGACAGACAGCTTGGAAACACCATATATTTT
TRBJ1-1 TRBV6-1 - - CASTDRTNTEAFF TGTGCCAGCACTGACAGAACGAACACTGAAGCTTTCTTT
TRBJ2-1 TRBV6-5 - once CASSYSSGPYNEQFF TGTGCCAGCAGTTACTCATCCGGCCCCTACAATGAGCAGTTCTTC
TRBJ2-7 TRBV20-1 - - CSAASRRGVYEQYF TGCAGTGCTGCCTCCAGAAGAGGGGTCTACGAGCAGTACTTC
TRBJ2-2 TRBV3-1 TRBD1 - CASSQDLPGGGNTGELFF TGTGCCAGCAGCCAAGATTTACCAGGGGGCGGTAACACCGGGGAGCTGTTTTTT
TRBJ2-1 TRBV20-1 - - CSARVNSRGGRYNEQFF TGCAGTGCTAGGGTCAATTCGAGGGGGGGTAGGTACAATGAGCAGTTCTTC
TRBJ1-4 TRBV20-1 - - CSARTGPGEKLFF TGCAGTGCTAGGACGGGGCCTGGGGAAAAACTGTTTTTT
TRBJ2-5 TRBV25-1 - - CASSPTRVVETQYF TGTGCCAGCAGTCCCACTCGAGTGGTCGAGACCCAGTACTTC
TRBJ2-5 TRBV7-2 - - CASKRTATAETQYF TGTGCCAGCAAGAGGACAGCCACCGCTGAGACCCAGTACTTC
TRBJ1-2 TRBV25-1 TRBD1 - CASSTPGGFWGYTF TGTGCCAGCAGTACGCCAGGGGGCTTCTGGGGCTACACCTTC
TRBJ2-7 TRBV20-1 - - CSARLEEEEQYF TGCAGTGCTAGATTAGAGGAGGAAGAGCAGTACTTC
TRBJ2-3 TRBV11-2 - - CASSLWVGADTQYF TGTGCCAGCAGCTTATGGGTAGGGGCGGATACGCAGTATTTT
TRBJ2-2 TRBV3-1 - - CASSQNRVSPLNTGELFF TGTGCCAGCAGCCAGAACAGGGTCAGTCCCCTCAACACCGGGGAGCTGTTTTTT
TRBJ2-3 TRBV27 TRBD2 - CASSLSPSGGATADTQYF TGTGCCAGCAGTTTAAGCCCTAGCGGGGGGGCCACTGCAGATACGCAGTATTTT
TRBJ2-7 TRBV6-2/TRBV6-3 - - CASTNPRALIHYEQYF TGTGCCAGCACCAACCCTCGGGCCCTTATCCACTACGAGCAGTACTTC
TRBJ1-4 TRBV29-1 - - CSALLQGNEKLFF TGCAGCGCCCTACTCCAGGGTAATGAAAAACTGTTTTTT
TRBJ2-5 TRBV5-4 TRBD2 - CASNQGSGGQETQYF TGTGCCAGCAACCAAGGTAGCGGGGGCCAAGAGACCCAGTACTTC
TRBJ2-1 TRBV4-1 TRBD2 - CASSHPATSGGLYNEQFF TGCGCCAGCAGCCACCCTGCGACTAGCGGGGGACTCTACAATGAGCAGTTCTTC
TRBJ2-1 TRBV4-1 - - CASSQGNNEQFF TGCGCCAGCAGCCAAGGTAACAATGAGCAGTTCTTC
TRBJ2-1 TRBV12-3/TRBV12-4 - - CASSRGYANEQFF TGTGCCAGCAGTAGGGGTTATGCGAATGAGCAGTTCTTC
TRBJ1-3 TRBV4-3 - - CASSQDGRSSGNTIYF TGCGCCAGCAGCCAAGATGGTAGGTCCTCTGGAAACACCATATATTTT
TRBJ1-6 TRBV20-1 TRBD1 - CSVQGARNSPLHF TGCAGTGTACAGGGGGCTAGGAATTCACCCCTCCACTTT
TRBJ2-5 TRBV3-1 TRBD2 once CASSQDIELRGLLSGVGETQYF TGTGCCAGCAGCCAAGATATTGAGCTTCGAGGCCTACTGAGCGGGGTAGGAGAGACCCAGTACTTC
TRBJ1-2 TRBV29-1 - - CSVVVPPGGYTF TGCAGCGTTGTCGTTCCCCCGGGGGGCTACACCTTC
TRBJ2-2 TRBV20-1 - - CSARDPSPSGAGRLSGELFF TGCAGTGCTAGAGATCCCAGTCCCAGCGGAGCAGGGCGACTATCAGGGGAGCTGTTTTTT
TRBJ1-1 TRBV18 - - CASSPRDGLAF TGTGCCAGCTCACCACGAGATGGCCTGGCGTTT
TRBJ1-2 TRBV11-2 TRBD1 - CASSLGGDGQGTYGYTF TGTGCCAGCAGCTTAGGGGGGGACGGACAGGGTACCTATGGCTACACCTTC
TRBJ2-7 TRBV6-5 - - CASSYSNLAYEQYF TGTGCCAGCAGTTACTCGAACCTAGCGTACGAGCAGTACTTC
TRBJ1-1 TRBV29-1 - - CSVDPQENTEAFF TGCAGCGTTGATCCACAGGAGAACACTGAAGCTTTCTTT
TRBJ2-1 TRBV13 TRBD2 - CASSLVRERGGNEQFF TGTGCCAGCAGCTTAGTAAGGGAGCGGGGGGGGAATGAGCAGTTCTTC
TRBJ1-2 TRBV3-1 - - CASSQGGGYTF TGTGCCAGCAGCCAAGGAGGTGGCTACACCTTC
TRBJ1-1 TRBV12-3/TRBV12-4 - - CASRDTMNTEAFF TGTGCCAGCAGGGACACTATGAACACTGAAGCTTTCTTT